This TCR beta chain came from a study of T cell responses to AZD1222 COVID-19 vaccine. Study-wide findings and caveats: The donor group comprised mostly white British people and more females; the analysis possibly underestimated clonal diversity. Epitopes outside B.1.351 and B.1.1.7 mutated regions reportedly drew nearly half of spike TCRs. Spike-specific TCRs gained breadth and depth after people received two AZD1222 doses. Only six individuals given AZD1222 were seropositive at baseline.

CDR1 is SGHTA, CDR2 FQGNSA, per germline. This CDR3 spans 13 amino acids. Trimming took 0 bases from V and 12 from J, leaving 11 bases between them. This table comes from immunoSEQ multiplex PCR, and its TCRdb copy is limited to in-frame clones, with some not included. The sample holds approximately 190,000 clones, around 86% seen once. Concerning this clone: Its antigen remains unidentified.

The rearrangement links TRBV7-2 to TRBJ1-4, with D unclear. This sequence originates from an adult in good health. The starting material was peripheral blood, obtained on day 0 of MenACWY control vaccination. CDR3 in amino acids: CASSLARADELFF. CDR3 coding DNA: TGTGCCAGCAGCTTAGCGCGGGCGGACGAACTGTTTTTT.